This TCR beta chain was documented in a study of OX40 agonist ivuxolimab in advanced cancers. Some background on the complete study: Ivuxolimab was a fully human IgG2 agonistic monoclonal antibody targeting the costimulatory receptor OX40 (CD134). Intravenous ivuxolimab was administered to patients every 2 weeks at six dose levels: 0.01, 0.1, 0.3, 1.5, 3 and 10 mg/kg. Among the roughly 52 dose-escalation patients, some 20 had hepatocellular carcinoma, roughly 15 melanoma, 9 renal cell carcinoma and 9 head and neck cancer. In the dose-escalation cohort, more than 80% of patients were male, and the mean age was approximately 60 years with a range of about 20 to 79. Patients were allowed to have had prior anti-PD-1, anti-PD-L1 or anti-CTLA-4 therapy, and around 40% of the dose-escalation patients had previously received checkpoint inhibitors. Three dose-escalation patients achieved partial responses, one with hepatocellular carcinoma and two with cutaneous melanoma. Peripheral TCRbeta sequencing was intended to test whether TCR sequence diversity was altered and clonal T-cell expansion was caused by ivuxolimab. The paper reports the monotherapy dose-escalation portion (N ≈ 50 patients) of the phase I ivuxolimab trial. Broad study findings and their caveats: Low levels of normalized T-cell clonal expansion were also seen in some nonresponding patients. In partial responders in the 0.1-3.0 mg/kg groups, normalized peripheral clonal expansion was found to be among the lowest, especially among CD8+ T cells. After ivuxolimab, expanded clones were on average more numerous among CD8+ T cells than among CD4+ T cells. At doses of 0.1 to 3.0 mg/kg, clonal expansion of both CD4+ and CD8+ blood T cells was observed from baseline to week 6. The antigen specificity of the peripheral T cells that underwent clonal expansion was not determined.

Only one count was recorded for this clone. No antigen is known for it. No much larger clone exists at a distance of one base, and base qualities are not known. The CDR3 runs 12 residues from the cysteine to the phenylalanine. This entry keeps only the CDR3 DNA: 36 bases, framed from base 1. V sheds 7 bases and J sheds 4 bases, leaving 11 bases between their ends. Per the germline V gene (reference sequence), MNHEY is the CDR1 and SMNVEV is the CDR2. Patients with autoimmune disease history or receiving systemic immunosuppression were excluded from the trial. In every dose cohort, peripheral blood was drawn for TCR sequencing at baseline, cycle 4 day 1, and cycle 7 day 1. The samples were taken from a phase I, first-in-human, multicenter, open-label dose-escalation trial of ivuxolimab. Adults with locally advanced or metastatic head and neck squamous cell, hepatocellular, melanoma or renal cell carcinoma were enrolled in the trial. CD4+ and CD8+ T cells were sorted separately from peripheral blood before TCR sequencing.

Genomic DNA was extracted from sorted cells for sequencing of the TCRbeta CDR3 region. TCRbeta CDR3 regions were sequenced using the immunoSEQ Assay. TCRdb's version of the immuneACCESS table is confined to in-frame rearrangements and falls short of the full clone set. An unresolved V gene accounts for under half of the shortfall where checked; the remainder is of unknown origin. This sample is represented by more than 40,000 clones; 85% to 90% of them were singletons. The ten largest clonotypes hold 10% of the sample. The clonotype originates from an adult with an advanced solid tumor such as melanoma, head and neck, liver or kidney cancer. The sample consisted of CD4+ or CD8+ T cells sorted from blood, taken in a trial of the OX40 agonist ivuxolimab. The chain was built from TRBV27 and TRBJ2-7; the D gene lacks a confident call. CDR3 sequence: CASTPDRYEQYF. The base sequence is TGTGCCAGCACCCCGGACCGATACGAGCAGTACTTC.